The 23 T cell receptor beta chains below come from one sample, sequenced in a study of T-cell memory formation after mild COVID-19. TCRdb recomputed calls from the 5' RACE reads with MiXCR, one row per CDR3 protein. The top ten clones hold approximately 8.4% of a sample with 350,000 to 500,000 distinct CDR3 sequences, around 19% of them seen once. The source material was PBMCs or a T cell subset sorted from them (not recorded which). The receptors were gathered from an adult woman who had mild COVID-19 (a few samples of this study predate the infection). Cell type and time point are not known.

The chain couples TRBV9 to TRBJ2-3; weak D call: TRBD2 (7 bases). The V and J ends lost 0 bases and 8 bases respectively, with 19 bases between them. Germline CDR1 and CDR2: SGDLS and YYNGEE. There are 16 residues in the CDR3. This CDR3 is CASSVGEGDAWATQYF. CDR3 DNA: TGTGCCAGCAGCGTAGGGGAGGGGGACGCGTGGGCTACGCAGTATTTT.

The chain links TRBV5-1 to TRBJ2-5; 8 positions match TRBD2. CDR1 and CDR2 (germline): SGHRS, YFSETQ. The V segment lost 3 bases and the J segment 3 bases; nucleotides outside the gene matches: 4. The CDR3 consists of 14 residues. CDR3 residues: CASSSQLAEETQYF. The DNA for the CDR3 is TGCGCCAGCAGCTCTCAACTAGCGGAAGAGACCCAGTACTTC.

This clonotype occurred a few times. The rearrangement uses TRBV27 and TRBJ2-7, with 12 nucleotides matching TRBD2. Germline CDR1 reads MNHEY; CDR2 reads SMNVEV (reference sequence). Trimming cost V 7 bases and J 2 bases; bases outside gene matches: 9. This CDR3 has 16 amino acids. CDR3 region: CASTPGLAGPAYEQYF. CDR3 sequence (DNA): TGTGCCAGCACCCCGGGACTAGCGGGCCCCGCCTACGAGCAGTACTTC.

This clonotype was seen only a few times. The chain has TRBV12-3 or TRBV12-4 and TRBJ2-6; TRBD1 matches 9 bases. The CDR3 runs 18 residues. Unmatched junction bases numbered 9, after V lost 6 bases and J lost 0 bases. The CDR3 DNA reads as TGTGCCAGCAGGGGACAGGGTCTCCCGAGCTCTGGGGCCAACGTCCTGACTTTC. Its protein is CASRGQGLPSSGANVLTF.

This clonotype was seen more than once but under ten times. The genes are TRBV10-2 and TRBJ2-7, with TRBD2 as a possible D gene (6 bases). The CDR3 consists of 12 residues. V was clipped by 4 bases and J by 7 bases, with 11 bases between them. Per the germline V gene, CDR1 is WSHSY and CDR2 is SAAADI. CDR3 sequence: CASSVPSGEQYF. CDR3 in DNA: TGCGCCAGCAGTGTTCCCAGCGGGGAGCAGTACTTC.

The V and J genes are TRBV20-1 and TRBJ2-1; 12 bases are shared with TRBD2. The CDR3 is 15 residues long. In germline, CDR1 is DFQATT, CDR2 SNEGSKA (reference sequence). V shed 6 bases, J shed 6 bases, and the junction held 9 bases outside the gene matches. The CDR3 reads CSAQKLAGGPNEQFF. The CDR3 DNA follows: TGCAGTGCGCAGAAGCTAGCGGGAGGGCCCAATGAGCAGTTCTTC.

The rearrangement links TRBV23-1 to TRBJ2-7; 12 bases fit TRBD2. TRBV23-1 is identified as an open reading frame with a role that is uncertain. V was pared by 5 bases and J by 4 bases, with 21 bases of the junction left unmatched. The CDR3 loop spans 20 amino acids. The CDR3: CASSSEGAKTSGSPIYEQYF. The CDR3 coding sequence is TGCGCCAGCAGTTCCGAGGGGGCGAAGACTAGCGGGAGTCCCATTTACGAGCAGTACTTC.

Here the CDR3 reads CASSSPGLATSYNEQFF. The CDR3 nucleotides read TGTGCCAGCAGTTCTCCGGGACTAGCCACCTCCTACAATGAGCAGTTCTTC. This chain uses TRBV6-5 with TRBJ2-1; 9 bases fit TRBD2. After removal of 4 bases from V and 0 bases from J, the junction contained 7 bases not matched to a gene. The germline V gene has CDR1 MNHEY and CDR2 SVGAGI. CDR3 length equals 17 residues.

This clonotype has more than one count but fewer than ten. CDR3 in DNA: TGTGCCAGCAGTGAAGCGCTGGCAGCCCTGGAGGGCACTGAAGCTTTCTTT. This translates into CASSEALAALEGTEAFF. The chain carries TRBV2 and TRBJ1-1, with D unresolved. Trimming cost V 0 bases and J 4 bases, with 18 bases left between them. CDR1 SNHLY and CDR2 FYNNEI come from the germline V gene. The CDR3 runs 17 residues.

This clonotype appeared a few times. The chain has TRBV30 and TRBJ1-2; tentative D call: TRBD1 (5 bases). The germline V gene has CDR1 GTSNPN and CDR2 SVGIG (reference sequence). This CDR3 is built from 13 residues. V lost 4 bases and J lost 4, with 13 bases in between. The CDR3 nucleotides are TGTGCCTGGAACGGGGCCCCTCGCTATGGCTACACCTTC. This gives the protein CAWNGAPRYGYTF.

There are a few counts of this clonotype. The chain has TRBV3-1 and TRBJ1-1, with a tentative D call TRBD1 (5 bases). The CDR3 sequence is 15 residues long. Germline V CDR1 and CDR2: LGHDT, YNNKEL (reference sequence). Deletions cut 0 bases from V and 5 bases from J, with 13 bases between. The CDR3 region is CASSQDRGAGTEAFF. The DNA for the CDR3 is TGTGCCAGCAGCCAAGATCGCGGGGCTGGGACTGAAGCTTTCTTT.

CDR3 nucleotide sequence: TGTGCCAGCAGCTTAGTTCCCCGGACTAGCGGGGGGGCAGGAGTTACAGATACGCAGTATTTT. It translates to CASSLVPRTSGGAGVTDTQYF. The V call is TRBV7-6, the J call TRBJ2-3, with TRBD2 matching 15 bases. There are 21 residues in the CDR3. J was trimmed by 3 bases and V by 1 base; bases with no gene match: 14. Germline V gene sequence: CDR1 SGHVS, CDR2 FNYEAQ.

This clonotype has only a few counts. V and J are TRBV7-9 and TRBJ2-3, with D tentatively TRBD1 or TRBD2 (5 bases each). Germline V gene data show CDR1 as SEHNR and CDR2 as FQNEAQ (reference sequence). The V end lost 8 bases, the J end lost 6 bases, and 18 bases lay between the germline ends. The CDR3 covers 14 residues. CDR3 coding DNA: TGTGCCAGCTGCATGGGGGAGCGCTTTGATACGCAGTATTTT. It is translated as CASCMGERFDTQYF. The variable domain in full, with the rest retrieved from reference TRBV7-9 and TRBJ2-3, is DTGVSQNPRHKITKRGQNVTFRCDPISEHNRLYWYRQTLGQGPEFLTYFQNEAQLEKSRLLSDRFSAERPKGSFSTLEIQRTEQGDSAMYLCASCMGERFDTQYFGPGTRLTVL.

The chain joins TRBV12-3 or TRBV12-4 to TRBJ2-5; D not certain. The length of the CDR3 is 12 residues. V dropped 4 bases and J dropped 4 bases, with 7 bases sitting between them. The CDR3 region is CASSSYRETQYF. In nucleotides, the CDR3 is TGTGCCAGCAGTTCCTATCGAGAGACCCAGTACTTC.

This chain joins TRBV5-1 and TRBJ1-4; no clear D. The germline V gene has CDR1 SGHRS and CDR2 YFSETQ. This CDR3 is built from 19 residues. V was shortened by 3 bases and J by 7 bases, with 28 bases between the two germline ends. The CDR3 loop reads CASSSAPGSTLTPSEKLFF. CDR3 DNA sequence: TGCGCCAGCAGCTCGGCCCCGGGATCTACGTTAACCCCGAGTGAAAAACTGTTTTTT.

The rearrangement joins TRBV6-1 to TRBJ2-5; D not certain. Trimming left V 1 base short and J 1 base short, with 22 bases between. The CDR3 consists of 19 residues. Germline-derived CDR1 and CDR2 are MNHNS and SASEGT. The CDR3 DNA is TGTGCCAGCAGTGAAGGGGTGGCCGTGGATCGTCTCCTCCAAGAGACCCAGTACTTC. Protein product: CASSEGVAVDRLLQETQYF.

The V call is TRBV19, the J call TRBJ1-2; maybe TRBD1 (6 bases). Germline CDR1 reads LNHDA; CDR2 reads SQIVND (reference sequence). The CDR3 covers 14 residues. Trimming cost V 6 bases and J 4 bases, with 15 bases left between them. DNA of the CDR3: TGTGCCAGTAGCCCGGACAGTTCCTTCTATGGCTACACCTTC. Protein sequence: CASSPDSSFYGYTF.

This chain connects TRBV19 to TRBJ1-5; no firm D call. Germline-derived CDR1 and CDR2 are LNHDA and SQIVND (reference sequence). The V gene lost 0 bases and the J gene lost 4 bases, with 7 bases spanning the gap. The CDR3 covers 14 residues. The CDR3 DNA follows: TGTGCCAGTAGTATAGATTCGGCGAATCAGCCCCAGCATTTT. Its protein product is CASSIDSANQPQHF.

The chain has TRBV6-4 and TRBJ1-2; the match to TRBD1 covers 7 bases. Germline V gene data show CDR1 as MRHNA and CDR2 as SNTAGT. J was trimmed by 2 bases and V by 6 bases; bases with no gene match: 0. The CDR3 is 12 residues long. The DNA of the CDR3 is TGTGCCAGCAGGACAGGGAACTATGGCTACACCTTC. This gives the protein CASRTGNYGYTF.

The J gene is TRBJ2-4, the V gene TRBV5-6; tentatively, D is TRBD2 (5 bases). CDR1 is SGHDT and CDR2 is YYEEEE in the germline V gene. V was pared by 5 bases and J by 5 bases, with 11 bases between. This CDR3 has 13 residues. Written as DNA, the CDR3 is TGTGCCAGCAGTTTATGGACTGAAAACATTCAGTACTTC. Its translation: CASSLWTENIQYF.

This clonotype has only a few counts. The rearrangement links TRBV6-2 or TRBV6-3 to TRBJ2-1; 8 bases map to TRBD2. Germline V gene lookup returns CDR1 MNHEY and CDR2 SVGEGT. The CDR3 sequence is 13 residues long. Germline trimming cut 6 bases from V and 8 bases from J; bases unmatched to any gene: 6. CDR3 in amino acids: CASRLAGRDEQFF. The CDR3 nucleotides are TGTGCCAGCAGGTTAGCGGGAAGGGATGAGCAGTTCTTC.

As concerns this clonotype: At one end, the junction sequence differs from germline, possibly due to a read error. This sequence joins TRBV4-1 and TRBJ2-5; 7 bases agree with TRBD1. The CDR3 is made up of 13 amino acids. The germline V gene has CDR1 MGHRA and CDR2 YSYEKL. Here the CDR3 reads CASSQDREETQYF. DNA for the CDR3: TGCGCCAGCAGTCAAGACAGGGAAGAGACCCAGTACTTC.

This clonotype was picked up many times. The chain couples TRBV12-3 or TRBV12-4 to TRBJ1-1; tentative D call: TRBD1 (6 bases). The V and J ends lost 3 bases and 4 bases respectively, with 15 bases between them. This CDR3 has 15 residues. CDR3 DNA sequence: TGTGCCAGCAGTTTCCGCAGGGGTAAGAGCACTGAAGCTTTCTTT. Translated, it gives CASSFRRGKSTEAFF.